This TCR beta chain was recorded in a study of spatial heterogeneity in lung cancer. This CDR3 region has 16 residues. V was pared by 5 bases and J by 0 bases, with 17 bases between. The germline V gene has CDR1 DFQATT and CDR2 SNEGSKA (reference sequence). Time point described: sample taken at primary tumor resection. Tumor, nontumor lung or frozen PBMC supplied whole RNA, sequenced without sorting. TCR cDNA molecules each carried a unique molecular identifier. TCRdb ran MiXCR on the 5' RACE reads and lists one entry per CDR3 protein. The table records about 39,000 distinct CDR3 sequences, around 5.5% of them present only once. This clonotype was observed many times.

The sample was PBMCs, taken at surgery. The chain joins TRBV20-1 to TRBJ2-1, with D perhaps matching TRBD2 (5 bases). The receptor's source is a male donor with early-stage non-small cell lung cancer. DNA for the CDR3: TGCAGTGCTGAGGAGGACTCCAGGAGCTCCTACAATGAGCAGTTCTTC. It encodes CSAEEDSRSSYNEQFF.